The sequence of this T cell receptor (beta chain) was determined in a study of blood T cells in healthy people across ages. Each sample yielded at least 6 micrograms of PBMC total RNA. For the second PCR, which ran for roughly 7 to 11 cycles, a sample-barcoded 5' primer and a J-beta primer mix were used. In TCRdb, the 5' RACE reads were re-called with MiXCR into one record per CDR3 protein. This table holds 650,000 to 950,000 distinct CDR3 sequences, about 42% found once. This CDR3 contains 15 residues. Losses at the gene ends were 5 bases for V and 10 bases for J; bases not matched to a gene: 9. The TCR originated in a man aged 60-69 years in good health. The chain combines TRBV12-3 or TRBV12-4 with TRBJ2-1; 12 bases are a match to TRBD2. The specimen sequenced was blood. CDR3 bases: TGTGCCAGCAGTCCCCGGACTAGCGGGGCGTACGAGCAGTTCTTC. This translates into CASSPRTSGAYEQFF.